The T cell receptor (beta chain) described here comes from a study of response to subunit inactivated influenza vaccine. TCRdb re-derived calls from the RT-PCR reads in MiXCR, one entry per CDR3 protein. The sample shows hundreds of thousands of distinct CDR3 sequences, around a sixth of them seen only once. The germline V gene has CDR1 KGHSH and CDR2 LQKENI. This CDR3 has 15 residues. Trimming cost V 6 bases and J 0 bases, with 14 bases left between them. The rearrangement links TRBV18 to TRBJ1-1; no reliable D call. The starting material was PBMCs from blood, obtained 11 to 12 days after vaccination. The TCR originated in a man aged 50 to 60 who received an inactivated influenza vaccine. CDR3: CASSSTRRLNTEAFF. The CDR3 bases are TGTGCCAGCTCGAGTACTCGACGGTTGAACACTGAAGCTTTCTTT.